The source of this TCR beta chain is a study of beta chain features in type 1 diabetes. Study results and caveats: In type 1 diabetes patients, VDJ junctions had fewer insertions; deletions at these junctions were more frequent.

Investigators reverse transcribed all isolated RNA, so they sequenced expressed TCRB transcripts. Some clones are missing from TCRdb's copy, which holds only in-frame ones; the method was immunoSEQ multiplex PCR. The sample lists 80,000 to 90,000 clones, about 32% occurring once. This clone was counted a single time. The target antigen is unknown. Sequencing was performed on stem cell memory CD4+ T cells from blood. This receptor was obtained from a woman younger than 35 in good health.

CDR3 in amino acids: CASRPSTSGDEQFF. The CDR3 coding sequence is TGCGCCAGCAGGCCCTCGACTAGCGGGGATGAGCAGTTCTTC. This chain connects TRBV10-2 to TRBJ2-1, with 11 bases that match TRBD2. Trimming took 6 bases from V and 8 from J; bases not matched to a gene: 6. Per germline, CDR1 WSHSY and CDR2 SAAADI. The CDR3 extends over 14 amino acids.